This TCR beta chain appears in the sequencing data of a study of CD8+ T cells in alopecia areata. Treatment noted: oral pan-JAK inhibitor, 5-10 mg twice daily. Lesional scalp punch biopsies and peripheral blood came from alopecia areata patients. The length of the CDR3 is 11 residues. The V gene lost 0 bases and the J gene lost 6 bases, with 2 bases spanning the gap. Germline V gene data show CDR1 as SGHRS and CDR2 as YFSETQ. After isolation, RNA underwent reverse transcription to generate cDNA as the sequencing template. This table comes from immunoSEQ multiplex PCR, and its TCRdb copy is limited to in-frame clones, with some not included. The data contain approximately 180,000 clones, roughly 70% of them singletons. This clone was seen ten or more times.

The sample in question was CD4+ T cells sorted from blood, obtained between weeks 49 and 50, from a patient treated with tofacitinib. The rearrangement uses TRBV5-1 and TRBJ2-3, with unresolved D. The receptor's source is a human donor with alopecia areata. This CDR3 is CASSLADTQYF. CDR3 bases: TGCGCCAGCAGCTTGGCGGATACGCAGTATTTT.